This entry lists 3 T cell receptor beta chains sequenced from one sample in a study of blood T cell repertoires in COVID-19. Only in-frame clones appear in the TCRdb table, and some are missing; sequencing was by immunoSEQ multiplex PCR. This sample has 68,000 or so clones, with around 80% found just once. Source material: peripheral blood. These receptors were taken from a human donor in a cohort sampled during active COVID-19.

This rearrangement joins TRBV10-3 to TRBJ2-5; D unresolved. CDR1 and CDR2 from the germline V gene are ENHRY and SYGVKD. The CDR3 runs 14 residues. The germline V and J ends were trimmed by 4 bases and 0 bases, with 9 bases remaining between them. CDR3 protein: CAISVDTYQETQYF. In nucleotides, the CDR3 is TGTGCCATCAGTGTTGACACCTACCAAGAGACCCAGTACTTC.

The CDR3 spells CASSSIAGANVLTF. CDR3 nucleotides: TGTGCCAGCAGCTCCATAGCTGGGGCCAACGTCCTGACTTTC. The chain combines TRBV7-9 with TRBJ2-6; D is ambiguous. Trimming removed 4 bases at V and 2 bases at J, with 6 bases between. This CDR3 is built from 14 residues. The V gene's germline CDR1 is SEHNR and CDR2 FQNEAQ (reference sequence). The whole variable domain, remainder taken from reference TRBV7-9 and TRBJ2-6, is DTGVSQNPRHKITKRGQNVTFRCDPISEHNRLYWYRQTLGQGPEFLTYFQNEAQLEKSRLLSDRFSAERPKGSFSTLEIQRTEQGDSAMYLCASSSIAGANVLTFGAGSRLTVL.

The gene calls are TRBV10-3 and TRBJ1-5; D perhaps matches TRBD1 (6 bases). The CDR3 covers 14 residues. Germline CDR1 reads ENHRY; CDR2 reads SYGVKD. V dropped 5 bases and J dropped 2 bases, with 10 bases sitting between them. In DNA form, the CDR3 reads TGTGCCATCAGTACCTCAGGGGGCAATCAGCCCCAGCATTTT. It is translated as CAISTSGGNQPQHF.